Listed here are 21 T cell receptor beta chains from one sample, sequenced in a study of cytotoxic CD8 clonotypes in ibrutinib-treated CLL (dated by TCRdb to the early 2020s). The sample's time point label, decoded: about eleven months on ibrutinib. The library was prepared using the immunoSEQ multiplex PCR assay. TCRdb obtained this table from immuneACCESS and retained in-frame rearrangements with V and J assigned. These tables miss some clones; where compared with another copy, unresolved V genes account for less than half of the shortfall, and the remainder is unexplained. The sample contains about 68,000 clones, about 64% of them found a single time. Approximately 6% of the sample is held by the ten biggest clonotypes. The sample in question was PBMCs, obtained after 12 months of ibrutinib treatment. These receptors were collected from a human donor with chronic lymphocytic leukemia.

The rearrangement links TRBV19 to TRBJ1-5; D is uncertain. The CDR3 sequence is 13 residues long. Germline V gives CDR1 LNHDA, CDR2 SQIVND (reference sequence). With 0 bases removed from V and 6 bases from J, the gap between germline ends came to 6 bases. The CDR3 nucleotides read TGTGCCAGTAGTATAGAGTTGGGTCAGCCCCAGCATTTT. Encoded protein: CASSIELGQPQHF. Supplemented by reference TRBV19 and TRBJ1-5, the full variable domain reads DGGITQSPKYLFRKEGQNVTLSCEQNLNHDAMYWYRQDPGQGLRLIYYSQIVNDFQKGDIAEGYSVSREKKESFPLTVTSAQKNPTAFYLCASSIELGQPQHFGDGTRLSIL.

The chain recombines TRBV5-6 with TRBJ1-2, with 8 bases lining up with TRBD1. Germline V gene data show CDR1 as SGHDT and CDR2 as YYEEEE. This CDR3 is 16 amino acids long. The V and J ends lost 5 bases and 4 bases, in that order; junction bases with no gene match: 13. CDR3 protein: CASRPGQAFGGYGYTF. The CDR3 nucleotides read TGTGCCAGCAGGCCGGGACAGGCGTTCGGTGGCTATGGCTACACCTTC. The whole variable domain, remainder taken from reference TRBV5-6 and TRBJ1-2, is DAGVTQSPTHLIKTRGQQVTLRCSPKSGHDTVSWYQQALGQGPQFIFQYYEEEERQRGNFPDRFSGHQFPNYSSELNVNALLLGDSALYLCASRPGQAFGGYGYTFGSGTRLTVV.

The sample holds one count of this clone. This rearrangement joins TRBV7-8 to TRBJ2-3; D not certain. V was shortened by 0 bases and J by 0 bases, with 4 bases between the two germline ends. Germline V gene data show CDR1 as SGHVS and CDR2 as FQNEAQ. The CDR3 is 14 amino acids. The CDR3 bases are TGTGCCAGCAGCTTAGCTAGGAGCACAGATACGCAGTATTTT. Translating gives CASSLARSTDTQYF.

This clone was counted a few times. V gene TRBV20-1 combines with J gene TRBJ1-1, with no clear D. The CDR3 is 11 amino acids. The germline CDR1 and CDR2 sequences are DFQATT and SNEGSKA (reference sequence). Trimming took 3 bases from V and 5 from J, leaving 7 bases between them. The CDR3, as DNA: TGCAGTGCTAGTAGGTTAACTGAAGCTTTCTTT. Residues: CSASRLTEAFF.

This chain links TRBV7-9 with TRBJ2-3; D is tentatively TRBD1 or TRBD2 (5 bases each). The CDR3 covers 15 residues. V was pared by 3 bases and J by 0 bases, with 10 bases between. Germline CDR1 is SEHNR and CDR2 is FQNEAQ (reference sequence). For the CDR3, the DNA is TGTGCCAGCAGCTTTGTGGGACCGAGCACAGATACGCAGTATTTT. Protein product: CASSFVGPSTDTQYF. Based on the CDR3 plus reference TRBV7-9 and TRBJ2-3, the full variable domain is DTGVSQNPRHKITKRGQNVTFRCDPISEHNRLYWYRQTLGQGPEFLTYFQNEAQLEKSRLLSDRFSAERPKGSFSTLEIQRTEQGDSAMYLCASSFVGPSTDTQYFGPGTRLTVL.

This chain connects TRBV9 to TRBJ2-5; either TRBD1 or TRBD2 may fit D (6 bases each). In germline, CDR1 is SGDLS, CDR2 YYNGEE. The CDR3 totals 15 residues. V shed 3 bases and J shed 3 bases, with 15 bases lying between them. The CDR3 DNA reads TGTGCCAGCAGCGCTCGGGGGCAGGGTGAAGAGACCCAGTACTTC. Amino acids: CASSARGQGEETQYF.

The chain uses TRBV19 and TRBJ1-1; D might be TRBD1 (5 bases). Trimming left V 6 bases short and J 4 bases short, with 24 bases between. The CDR3 length is 17 residues. Germline V gives CDR1 LNHDA, CDR2 SQIVND (reference sequence). The CDR3 spells CASRNLLGTVLGTEAFF. CDR3 sequence (DNA): TGTGCCAGTAGGAACCTCCTAGGGACCGTCCTCGGCACTGAAGCTTTCTTT.

This clone was seen only a few times. This chain uses TRBV9 with TRBJ2-3; TRBD2 matches at 8 bases. The CDR3 runs 15 residues. V was clipped by 3 bases and J by 2 bases; unmatched bases: 5. Germline CDR1 is SGDLS and CDR2 is YYNGEE. The CDR3 sequence: CASSDRGGYTDTQYF. DNA for the CDR3: TGTGCCAGCAGCGACCGCGGGGGGTACACAGATACGCAGTATTTT.

This clone was recorded only once. CDR3 bases: TGCGCCAGCAGCCAAGCACAGGGGGCATTTGGCTACACCTTC. It encodes CASSQAQGAFGYTF. The chain uses TRBV4-3 and TRBJ1-2, with 9 bases aligning to TRBD1. V lost 1 base to trimming and J lost 7 bases; unmatched junction nucleotides: 4. The CDR3 is 14 amino acids. Germline CDR1 and CDR2: LGHNA and YSLEER.

V gene TRBV30 combines with J gene TRBJ1-5, with a tentative D call TRBD1 (5 bases). The CDR3 loop spans 14 amino acids. Trimming cost V 0 bases and J 5 bases, with 11 bases left between them. Germline CDR1 reads GTSNPN; CDR2 reads SVGIG (reference sequence). The CDR3 spells CAWSVGGSDQPQHF. For the CDR3, the DNA is TGTGCCTGGAGTGTTGGGGGGAGCGATCAGCCCCAGCATTTT.

V is TRBV6-4 and J is TRBJ2-3; 9 nucleotides match TRBD2. Trimming at V came to 4 bases and at J to 0 bases, leaving 5 bases not matched to a gene. The CDR3 has 16 residues. CDR1 and CDR2 from the germline V gene are MRHNA and SNTAGT. The CDR3 protein is CASSATAGGSTDTQYF. The CDR3 region has the DNA TGTGCCAGCAGTGCTACTGCGGGGGGGAGCACAGATACGCAGTATTTT.

V gene TRBV9 combines with J gene TRBJ2-1; 12 positions match TRBD2. Looked up from germline, CDR1 is SGDLS and CDR2 is YYNGEE. Trimming cost V 3 bases and J 2 bases; bases outside gene matches: 6. The CDR3 is made up of 17 amino acids. CDR3 protein: CASSARLAGVAYNEQFF. The CDR3 DNA sequence: TGTGCCAGCAGCGCGCGACTAGCGGGGGTTGCCTACAATGAGCAGTTCTTC.

This CDR3 reads CASSFGLARDEQYF. In DNA form, the CDR3 reads TGTGCCAGCAGTTTTGGACTAGCGAGGGACGAGCAGTACTTC. This sequence joins TRBV6-6 and TRBJ2-7, with 9 bases aligning to TRBD2. V shed 4 bases, J shed 5 bases, and the junction held 6 bases outside the gene matches. The length of the CDR3 is 14 residues. CDR1 MNHNY and CDR2 SVGAGI come from the germline V gene (reference sequence).

CDR3 DNA sequence: TGTGCCAGCAGCTTTGGGGGATCCCGACCAGTCACCGGGGAGCTGTTTTTT. Translating gives CASSFGGSRPVTGELFF. The V and J genes are TRBV5-4 and TRBJ2-2; D assignment may be TRBD1 or TRBD2 (5 bases each). The CDR3 length is 17 residues. Trimming removed 2 bases from V and 4 bases from J, with 18 bases in between. From germline, CDR1 is SGHNT and CDR2 YYREEE (reference sequence).

The chain recombines TRBV5-1 with TRBJ2-5, with a tentative D call TRBD1 (6 bases). This CDR3 spans 14 amino acids. V was clipped by 2 bases and J by 5 bases, with 13 bases between them. CDR1 is SGHRS and CDR2 is YFSETQ in the germline V gene. The CDR3 DNA reads as TGCGCCAGCAGCTTTCAGGGGTTCGAGGAGACCCAGTACTTC. This translates into CASSFQGFEETQYF.

This clone came up a few times. The CDR3 DNA sequence: TGTGCCAGCAGTTTCGGCGGCAGGGGGACCTCTGGGGCCAACGTCCTGACTTTC. This translates into CASSFGGRGTSGANVLTF. The V call is TRBV27, the J call TRBJ2-6; 7 bases align to TRBD1. Germline V gene sequence: CDR1 MNHEY, CDR2 SMNVEV (reference sequence). J lost 0 bases, V lost 3 bases, and 8 bases had no gene match. The CDR3 consists of 18 residues.

This clone was detected only once. The chain uses TRBV2 and TRBJ2-1; the D gene is possibly TRBD1 (6 bases). Germline assignment: CDR1 SNHLY and CDR2 FYNNEI. Trimming shortened V by 8 bases and J by 2 bases, and 13 bases separated the two germline ends. The CDR3 consists of 14 residues. The CDR3 bases are TGTGCCAGCGGGAGCAGGGGCACCTACAATGAGCAGTTCTTC. Its translation is CASGSRGTYNEQFF. The variable domain in full, completed from reference TRBV2 and TRBJ2-1, reads EPEVTQTPSHQVTQMGQEVILRCVPISNHLYFYWYRQILGQKVEFLVSFYNNEISEKSEIFDDQFSVERPDGSNFTLKIRSTKLEDSAMYFCASGSRGTYNEQFFGPGTRLTVL.

The CDR3 sequence is CASSQGPLTGGGYTF. The CDR3 DNA sequence: TGTGCCAGCAGCCAAGGGCCTCTGACCGGTGGTGGCTACACCTTC. The chain couples TRBV4-2 to TRBJ1-2; D remains unclear. Germline loops: CDR1 LGHNA, CDR2 YNFKEQ. The ends were cut back, 1 base at V and 7 bases at J, with 16 bases in the middle. CDR3 size: 15 residues.

The chain combines TRBV6-5 with TRBJ1-3; no reliable D call. Germline values: CDR1 MNHEY, CDR2 SVGAGI. Trimming removed 2 bases from V and 0 bases from J, with 2 bases in between. The CDR3 totals 13 residues. This CDR3 is CASSYRSGNTIYF. The CDR3 DNA follows: TGTGCCAGCAGTTACCGCTCTGGAAACACCATATATTTT.

The CDR3 is CASSWGTGPYGYTF. The CDR3 DNA reads as TGTGCCAGCAGTTGGGGGACAGGGCCATATGGCTACACCTTC. The chain recombines TRBV28 with TRBJ1-2; 9 bases are shared with TRBD1. The germline CDR1 and CDR2 sequences are MDHEN and SYDVKM. The CDR3 totals 14 residues. J gave up 5 bases and V 4 bases, and 5 bases lay outside the gene matches.

The V gene is TRBV18, the J gene TRBJ2-2, with a tentative D call TRBD2 (6 bases). Trimming cost V 2 bases and J 0 bases, with 10 bases left between them. CDR1 and CDR2 (germline): KGHSH, LQKENI. The CDR3 is made up of 16 amino acids. The CDR3 region is CASSPFSGANTGELFF. The CDR3 region has the DNA TGTGCCAGCTCACCATTTTCGGGGGCGAACACCGGGGAGCTGTTTTTT.